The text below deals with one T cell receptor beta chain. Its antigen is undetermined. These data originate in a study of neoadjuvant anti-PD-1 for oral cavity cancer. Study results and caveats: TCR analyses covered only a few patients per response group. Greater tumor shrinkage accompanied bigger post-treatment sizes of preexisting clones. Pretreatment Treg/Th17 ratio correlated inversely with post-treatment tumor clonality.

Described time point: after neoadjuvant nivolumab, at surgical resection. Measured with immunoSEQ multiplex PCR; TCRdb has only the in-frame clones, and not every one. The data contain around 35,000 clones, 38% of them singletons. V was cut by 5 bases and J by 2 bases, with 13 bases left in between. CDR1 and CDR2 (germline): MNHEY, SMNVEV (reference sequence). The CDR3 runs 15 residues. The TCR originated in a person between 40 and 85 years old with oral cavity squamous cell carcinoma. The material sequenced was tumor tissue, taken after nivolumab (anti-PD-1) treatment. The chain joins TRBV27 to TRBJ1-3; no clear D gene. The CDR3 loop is CASSPGRVAGNTIYF. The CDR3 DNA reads TGTGCCAGCAGTCCCGGCCGGGTTGCTGGAAACACCATATATTTT.